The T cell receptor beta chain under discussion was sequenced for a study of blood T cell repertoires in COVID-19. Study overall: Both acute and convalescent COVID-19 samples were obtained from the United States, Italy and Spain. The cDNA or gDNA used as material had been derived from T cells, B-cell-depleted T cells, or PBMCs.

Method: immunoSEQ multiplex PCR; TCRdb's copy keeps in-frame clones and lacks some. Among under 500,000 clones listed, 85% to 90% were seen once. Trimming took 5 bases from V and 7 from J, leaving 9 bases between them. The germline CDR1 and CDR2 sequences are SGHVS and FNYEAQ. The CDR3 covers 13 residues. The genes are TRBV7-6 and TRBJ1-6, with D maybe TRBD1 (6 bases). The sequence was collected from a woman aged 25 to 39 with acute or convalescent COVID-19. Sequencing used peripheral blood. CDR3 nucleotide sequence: TGTGCCAGCAGCCAAACAGGGAATTCACCCCTCCACTTT. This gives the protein CASSQTGNSPLHF. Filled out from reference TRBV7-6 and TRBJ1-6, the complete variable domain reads GAGVSQSPRYKVTKRGQDVALRCDPISGHVSLYWYRQALGQGPEFLTYFNYEAQQDKSGLPNDRFSAERPEGSISTLTIQRTEQRDSAMYRCASSQTGNSPLHFGNGTRLTVT.